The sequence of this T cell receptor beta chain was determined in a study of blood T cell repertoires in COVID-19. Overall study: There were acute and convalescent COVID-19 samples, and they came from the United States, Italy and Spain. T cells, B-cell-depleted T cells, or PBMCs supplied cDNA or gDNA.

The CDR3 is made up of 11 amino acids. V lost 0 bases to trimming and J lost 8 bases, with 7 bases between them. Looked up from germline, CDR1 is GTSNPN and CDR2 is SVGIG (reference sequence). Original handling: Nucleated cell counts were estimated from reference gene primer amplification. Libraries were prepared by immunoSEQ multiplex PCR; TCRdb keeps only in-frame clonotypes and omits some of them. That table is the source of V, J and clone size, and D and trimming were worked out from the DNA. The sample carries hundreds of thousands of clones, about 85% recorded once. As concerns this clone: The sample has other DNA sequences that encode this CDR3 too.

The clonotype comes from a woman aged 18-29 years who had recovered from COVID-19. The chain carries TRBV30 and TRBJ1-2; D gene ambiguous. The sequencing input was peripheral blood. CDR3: CAWSVSGGYTF. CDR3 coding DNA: TGTGCCTGGAGTGTGTCGGGAGGCTACACCTTC.